This passage covers 5 T cell receptor beta chains from one sample sequenced in a study of shared clonotypes between healthy human individuals. This table comes from immunoSEQ multiplex PCR, and its TCRdb copy is limited to in-frame clones, with some not included. The sample shows about 960,000 clones, around three quarters of them seen only once. The sample comprised memory CD4+ T cells sorted from blood. Subset described: CD45RA-negative fraction. The receptor set was obtained from a young man in good health.

This clone appeared a few times. V usage is TRBV4-1 and J usage is TRBJ1-1; no clear D gene. CDR1 and CDR2 from the germline V gene are MGHRA and YSYEKL. Trimming shortened V by 0 bases and J by 3 bases, and 5 bases separated the two germline ends. The CDR3 is made up of 13 amino acids. The CDR3, as DNA: TGCGCCAGCAGCCAAGATTGGGACACTGAAGCTTTCTTT. Translation gives CASSQDWDTEAFF.

The rearrangement uses TRBV11-2 and TRBJ1-2; D not resolved. CDR3 size: 13 residues. V lost 2 bases and J 2 bases, leaving 6 bases between the germline ends. CDR1 SGHAT and CDR2 FQNNGV come from the germline V gene. The CDR3 sequence is CASSLLQNYGYTF. The CDR3 DNA reads as TGTGCCAGCAGCTTACTACAGAACTATGGCTACACCTTC.

The CDR3 DNA is TGCGCCAGCAGCCGAACCCTTGACAGGGAGCAGTTCTTC. Its translation: CASSRTLDREQFF. This chain uses TRBV4-1 with TRBJ2-1, with D possibly being TRBD1 (6 bases). The germline CDR1 and CDR2 sequences are MGHRA and YSYEKL. V was trimmed by 4 bases and J by 10 bases, leaving 14 bases between them. The CDR3 runs to 13 residues.

As DNA, the CDR3 is TGTGCCAGCAGCTTTTTTCTAGCGGATCAAGATACGCAGTATTTT. Protein: CASSFFLADQDTQYF. This rearrangement joins TRBV14 to TRBJ2-3; TRBD2 matches at 7 bases. This CDR3 has 15 residues. Germline V CDR1 and CDR2: SGHDN, FVKESK. Germline trimming cut 5 bases from V and 5 bases from J; bases unmatched to any gene: 10.

V usage is TRBV5-1 and J usage is TRBJ2-3, with 11 bases matching TRBD2. The V gene's germline CDR1 is SGHRS and CDR2 YFSETQ. The junction had 9 bases not matched to a gene; V was cut back by 4 bases and J by 5 bases. The CDR3 has 16 amino acids. CDR3 DNA sequence: TGCGCCAGCAGCACGGGACTAGCGGCGGTGAGAGATACGCAGTATTTT. It encodes CASSTGLAAVRDTQYF.